The 24 T cell receptor beta chains below all came from one sample that was sequenced in a study of shared clonotypes between healthy human individuals (dated by TCRdb to the early 2020s). The library was built by means of the immunoSEQ multiplex PCR assay. Entries here come from immuneACCESS through TCRdb and include only in-frame sequences with V and J called. Some clones fail to appear in such tables; in the studies checked, an unresolved V gene covers under half of the shortfall, and the cause of the remainder is unknown. The sample contains millions of clones, approximately 94% of them found a single time. Jointly, the top ten make up around 0.15% of the sample. Specimen: naive CD4+ T cells sorted from blood. The cell subset or site label corresponds to: CD45RA+ positively selected. These receptors all come from a man aged 18 to 35 in good health.

The rearrangement joins TRBV5-1 to TRBJ2-2; D remains ambiguous. Trimming shortened V by 0 bases and J by 6 bases, and 9 bases separated the two germline ends. The CDR3 has 14 residues. From germline, CDR1 is SGHRS and CDR2 YFSETQ. Here the CDR3 reads CASSLGLSPGELFF. In DNA, the CDR3 is TGCGCCAGCAGCTTGGGCCTGTCCCCCGGGGAGCTGTTTTTT.

This chain joins TRBV6-1 and TRBJ2-5, with D maybe TRBD1 (7 bases). The V and J ends lost 5 bases and 4 bases respectively, with 14 bases between them. Germline CDR1 and CDR2: MNHNS and SASEGT. The length of the CDR3 is 14 residues. CDR3 in amino acids: CASSSQGGRETQYF. CDR3 DNA: TGTGCCAGCAGTTCCCAGGGGGGTCGAGAGACCCAGTACTTC.

The rearrangement joins TRBV6-6 to TRBJ2-7; TRBD2 matches at 7 bases. Germline lookup yields CDR1 MNHNY and CDR2 SVGAGI (reference sequence). The CDR3 contains 16 residues. V shed 5 bases and J 2 bases; nucleotides not matched to a gene: 12. In DNA form, the CDR3 reads TGTGCCAGCAGTCAACTCCGGCTAGCGGCCACCTACGAGCAGTACTTC. Translating it yields CASSQLRLAATYEQYF.

The chain joins TRBV11-3 to TRBJ1-5; maybe TRBD1 (5 bases). Germline CDR1 reads SGHNT; CDR2 reads YENEEA. The CDR3 sequence is 16 residues long. V was cut by 2 bases and J by 2 bases, with 13 bases left in between. The CDR3 loop reads CASSLRWGKGNQPQHF. Written as DNA, the CDR3 is TGTGCCAGCAGCTTAAGGTGGGGGAAGGGCAATCAGCCCCAGCATTTT.

The chain recombines TRBV2 with TRBJ2-7; 13 bases map to TRBD2. The J segment lost 6 bases and the V segment lost 7 bases, leaving 9 bases of the junction unmatched. CDR1 and CDR2 (germline): SNHLY, FYNNEI. This CDR3 is built from 15 residues. For the CDR3, the DNA is TGTGCCAGCACCGGAACTAGCGGGGGGGCATCCGAGCAGTACTTC. It yields the protein CASTGTSGGASEQYF.

The table lists this clone with a count of one. The CDR3 DNA reads TGCGCCAGCAGCTTGGAATTTTTGGATAGAAGCGAGCAGTACTTC. Protein product: CASSLEFLDRSEQYF. The V gene is TRBV5-1, the J gene TRBJ2-7, with D unclear. The germline gives CDR1 SGHRS, CDR2 YFSETQ. The V and J ends lost 0 bases and 6 bases respectively, with 16 bases between them. This CDR3 contains 15 residues.

The V and J genes are TRBV10-3 and TRBJ2-2, with 10 nucleotides matching TRBD2. Looked up from germline, CDR1 is ENHRY and CDR2 is SYGVKD. J was trimmed by 6 bases and V by 3 bases; bases with no gene match: 4. This CDR3 is 15 amino acids long. The DNA of the CDR3 is TGTGCCATCAGTGATGCTAGCGGGGGATCCGGGGAGCTGTTTTTT. Its protein product is CAISDASGGSGELFF.

This chain joins TRBV11-3 and TRBJ2-1; D unresolved. This CDR3 contains 12 residues. V gave up 0 bases and J gave up 7 bases, with 4 bases separating them. CDR1 is SGHNT and CDR2 is YENEEA in the germline V gene. The CDR3 protein is CASSLDFNEQFF. CDR3 coding DNA: TGTGCCAGCAGCTTAGACTTTAATGAGCAGTTCTTC. The full variable domain, its missing parts supplied by reference TRBV11-3 and TRBJ2-1, is EAGVVQSPRYKIIEKKQPVAFWCNPISGHNTLYWYLQNLGQGPELLIRYENEEAVDDSQLPKDRFSAERLKGVDSTLKIQPAELGDSAVYLCASSLDFNEQFFGPGTRLTVL.

The chain has TRBV6-5 and TRBJ1-1, with 12 bases lining up with TRBD1. The CDR3 is made up of 13 amino acids. V shed 2 bases, J shed 11 bases, and the junction held 3 bases outside the gene matches. Germline V CDR1 and CDR2: MNHEY, SVGAGI. CDR3 nucleotide sequence: TGTGCCAGCAGTTACCGGGACAGGGGGCGGGCTTTCTTT. This sequence encodes CASSYRDRGRAFF.

This chain links TRBV27 with TRBJ2-7; no clear D. The V end was cut by 5 bases, the J end by 1 base, with 15 bases between. The CDR3 runs to 15 residues. From germline, CDR1 is MNHEY and CDR2 SMNVEV (reference sequence). The CDR3 bases are TGTGCCAGCAGTCACAAACCAGCGAATTCCTACGAGCAGTACTTC. It is translated as CASSHKPANSYEQYF.

The chain carries TRBV5-1 and TRBJ2-1; D unclear. CDR3 length: 13 residues. The ends were cut back, 4 bases at V and 3 bases at J, with 8 bases in the middle. Germline values: CDR1 SGHRS, CDR2 YFSETQ. The CDR3 DNA sequence: TGCGCCAGCAGCCCCCAAAACTACAATGAGCAGTTCTTC. It is translated as CASSPQNYNEQFF.

This sequence joins TRBV7-2 and TRBJ1-6, with a possible D match to TRBD1 (6 bases). Trimming removed 5 bases from V and 9 bases from J, with 20 bases in between. The CDR3 is 16 amino acids. Germline V gene sequence: CDR1 SGHTA, CDR2 FQGNSA. DNA for the CDR3: TGTGCCAGCAGCCTCCCCCCCGGGACAACCCTTTCACCCCTCCACTTT. It translates to CASSLPPGTTLSPLHF.

This chain joins TRBV25-1 and TRBJ2-1; 10 bases fit TRBD2. The germline V gene encodes CDR1 MGHDK and CDR2 SYGVNS. The CDR3 sequence is 14 residues long. Trimming removed 4 bases from V and 10 bases from J; junction bases left unmatched: 7. CDR3 coding DNA: TGTGCCAGCAGTGTCAGCGGGGGGGCACAAGAGCAGTTCTTC. It encodes CASSVSGGAQEQFF.

The chain joins TRBV2 to TRBJ2-3; perhaps TRBD1 as D (6 bases). The CDR3 is made up of 12 amino acids. CDR1 and CDR2 (germline): SNHLY, FYNNEI. Trimming removed 8 bases at V and 4 bases at J, with 10 bases between. CDR3 nucleotides: TGTGCCAGCGACAGGTTCTCAGATACGCAGTATTTT. This translates into CASDRFSDTQYF. The variable domain in full, completed from reference TRBV2 and TRBJ2-3, reads EPEVTQTPSHQVTQMGQEVILRCVPISNHLYFYWYRQILGQKVEFLVSFYNNEISEKSEIFDDQFSVERPDGSNFTLKIRSTKLEDSAMYFCASDRFSDTQYFGPGTRLTVL.

The chain joins TRBV5-1 to TRBJ2-6; 11 bases agree with TRBD2. The ends lost 5 bases at V and 1 base at J; junction bases unmatched: 8. The germline V gene has CDR1 SGHRS and CDR2 YFSETQ. This CDR3 spans 18 amino acids. For the CDR3, the DNA is TGCGCCAGCAGTTCCGTAGCGGGGGGGCCTTCTGGGGCCAACGTCCTGACTTTC. This gives the protein CASSSVAGGPSGANVLTF.

The rearrangement uses TRBV9 and TRBJ2-5, with 8 positions matching TRBD2. From germline, CDR1 is SGDLS and CDR2 YYNGEE. V was pared by 3 bases and J by 5 bases, with 9 bases of the junction left unmatched. The CDR3 totals 15 residues. CDR3 in DNA: TGTGCCAGCAGCGATGGACTAGCAAGAGCGGAGACCCAGTACTTC. This codes for CASSDGLARAETQYF.

This chain links TRBV19 with TRBJ1-3, with 7 nucleotides matching TRBD1. Germline loops: CDR1 LNHDA, CDR2 SQIVND (reference sequence). V shed 5 bases and J 0 bases; nucleotides not matched to a gene: 7. This CDR3 is 16 amino acids long. The CDR3 DNA reads TGTGCCAGTAGTCCCTCGGACAGGAGCTCTGGAAACACCATATATTTT. Amino acid sequence: CASSPSDRSSGNTIYF.

The chain recombines TRBV19 with TRBJ2-2; 8 bases fit TRBD1. V dropped 5 bases and J dropped 6; count of bases not matched to a gene: 11. Germline-derived CDR1 and CDR2 are LNHDA and SQIVND (reference sequence). The CDR3 has 16 amino acids. CDR3 in amino acids: CASSPLGQGIPGELFF. CDR3 DNA sequence: TGTGCCAGTAGTCCCCTCGGACAGGGAATCCCCGGGGAGCTGTTTTTT.

The V call is TRBV28, the J call TRBJ1-4, with 7 positions matching TRBD1. Germline values: CDR1 MDHEN, CDR2 SYDVKM. V was clipped by 2 bases and J by 4 bases; unmatched bases: 4. The CDR3 loop spans 15 amino acids. CDR3 DNA: TGTGCCAGCAGTTTAAAGACAGGGAGTAATGAAAAACTGTTTTTT. This sequence encodes CASSLKTGSNEKLFF. Using reference TRBV28 and TRBJ1-4 for the parts outside the CDR3, the full variable domain is DVKVTQSSRYLVKRTGEKVFLECVQDMDHENMFWYRQDPGLGLRLIYFSYDVKMKEKGDIPEGYSVSREKKERFSLILESASTNQTSMYLCASSLKTGSNEKLFFGSGTQLSVL.

About this clone itself: Other DNA sequences within the sample encode an identical CDR3. The chain is built from TRBV2 and TRBJ2-3; 8 nucleotides line up with TRBD1. Germline V gives CDR1 SNHLY, CDR2 FYNNEI. This CDR3 is built from 14 residues. V lost 8 bases, J lost 0 bases, and 4 bases stayed unmatched. The CDR3 region is CASDRGLSTDTQYF. CDR3 DNA sequence: TGTGCCAGCGACAGGGGACTTAGCACAGATACGCAGTATTTT.

This chain links TRBV19 with TRBJ1-6; D may be TRBD1 (5 bases). This CDR3 region has 15 residues. Germline V gene lookup returns CDR1 LNHDA and CDR2 SQIVND (reference sequence). Trimming shortened V by 8 bases and J by 2 bases, and 13 bases separated the two germline ends. The CDR3 spells CASGDQRAYNSPLHF. The DNA of the CDR3 is TGTGCCAGTGGGGACCAGAGGGCCTATAATTCACCCCTCCACTTT. The full variable domain, with the rest looked up from reference TRBV19 and TRBJ1-6, is DGGITQSPKYLFRKEGQNVTLSCEQNLNHDAMYWYRQDPGQGLRLIYYSQIVNDFQKGDIAEGYSVSREKKESFPLTVTSAQKNPTAFYLCASGDQRAYNSPLHFGNGTRLTVT.

The chain uses TRBV19 and TRBJ1-5, with TRBD1 as a possible D gene (6 bases). V gave up 1 base and J gave up 0 bases, with 16 bases separating them. In germline, CDR1 is LNHDA, CDR2 SQIVND (reference sequence). The CDR3 runs 18 residues. CDR3 residues: CASSIGAGTTHSNQPQHF. DNA for the CDR3: TGTGCCAGTAGTATAGGGGCCGGGACAACCCATAGCAATCAGCCCCAGCATTTT.

This CDR3 is CAISQRASGSYTQYF. For the CDR3, the DNA is TGTGCCATCAGTCAAAGGGCTAGCGGGAGTTATACGCAGTATTTT. The J gene is TRBJ2-3, the V gene TRBV10-3; 10 positions match TRBD2. Per the germline V gene, CDR1 is ENHRY and CDR2 is SYGVKD. The V segment lost 5 bases and the J segment 7 bases; nucleotides outside the gene matches: 9. This CDR3 is built from 15 residues.

In regard to this clone: This same CDR3 is encoded by further DNA sequences in the sample. The chain couples TRBV10-1 to TRBJ2-7; D gene ambiguous. The germline CDR1 and CDR2 sequences are WNHNN and SYGVQD (reference sequence). V lost 4 bases and J 0 bases, leaving 7 bases between the germline ends. The CDR3 has 13 residues. The CDR3 region has the DNA TGCGCCAGCAGTGGACCTAGCTCCTACGAGCAGTACTTC. Its translation is CASSGPSSYEQYF.